This TCR beta chain appears in the sequencing data of a study of naive and memory T cell subsets. Study-level findings and limits: Possibly reflecting memory cells re-expressing CD45RA, a few larger clonotypes occurred in naive repertoires, especially CD8.

The CDR3 sequence is 13 residues long. Deletions cut 2 bases from V and 4 bases from J, with 8 bases between. Per germline, CDR1 SGHTA and CDR2 FQGNSA. Two oligonucleotides, mixed equimolar, formed the beta constant-region primer covering TRBC1 and TRBC2. The ligated cDNA underwent four PCR rounds using SP2 and nested alpha and beta constant-region primers. Each CDR3 protein gets one entry after TCRdb re-called the UMI-ligation and nested PCR reads with MiXCR. The table records about 150,000 distinct CDR3 sequences, over 20% of them present only once. CD4+ T cell IFNgamma after overnight CMV lysate exposure gave donor CMV status. This clonotype was detected a few times. Its antigen is unknown.

The sample comprised naive CD4+ T cells from blood. The TCR originated in a human donor in good health. V and J are TRBV7-2 and TRBJ1-2; D gene unclear. This CDR3 reads CASSLLEGYGYTF. The CDR3 DNA follows: TGTGCCAGCAGCTTACTGGAGGGCTATGGCTACACCTTC.